Shown below are 21 T cell receptor beta chains from a single sample sequenced in a study of blood T cell repertoires in COVID-19. The protocol was immunoSEQ multiplex PCR, while the TCRdb copy is restricted to in-frame clones and leaves out a portion. Among some 180,000 clones listed, roughly 76% were seen once. The material sequenced was peripheral blood. These receptors were collected from a woman aged 50 to 65 with active or convalescent COVID-19.

The rearrangement joins TRBV5-5 to TRBJ2-7; D is possibly TRBD2 (6 bases). This CDR3 has 13 amino acids. The V gene lost 4 bases and the J gene lost 1 base, with 9 bases spanning the gap. CDR1 is SGHKS, CDR2 YYEKEE, per germline (reference sequence). CDR3 DNA: TGTGCCAGCAGCCCGGAGGGATCCTACGAGCAGTACTTC. Its protein is CASSPEGSYEQYF.

For the CDR3, the DNA is TGTGCCAGCAGCGGAGGGACAGGGGGTTACGAGCAGTACTTC. This gives the protein CASSGGTGGYEQYF. The gene calls are TRBV7-2 and TRBJ2-7, with TRBD1 identical over 11 bases. The V segment lost 5 bases and the J segment 4 bases; nucleotides outside the gene matches: 4. From germline, CDR1 is SGHTA and CDR2 FQGNSA. The CDR3 runs to 14 residues.

The chain uses TRBV27 and TRBJ1-6; a possible D gene is TRBD1 (5 bases). Germline loops: CDR1 MNHEY, CDR2 SMNVEV (reference sequence). Between the trimmed V and J ends, which lost 8 bases and 0 bases, there was a span of 11 bases. The CDR3 sequence is 15 residues long. The CDR3 loop reads CASRGESSYNSPLHF. CDR3 bases: TGTGCCAGCCGGGGGGAGAGCTCCTATAATTCACCCCTCCACTTT.

The rearrangement joins TRBV3-1 (or the pseudogene TRBV3-2) to TRBJ1-1; 7 bases match TRBD1. This CDR3 is 14 amino acids long. The J segment lost 1 base and the V segment lost 3 bases, leaving 2 bases of the junction unmatched. Per germline, CDR1 LGHDT and CDR2 YNNKEL (reference sequence). The CDR3 protein is CASSQRGQNTEAFF. CDR3 nucleotides: TGTGCCAGCAGCCAGAGGGGGCAGAACACTGAAGCTTTCTTT.

Only a few counts were recorded for this clone. V and J are TRBV9 and TRBJ2-7; TRBD1 might be the D (6 bases). The length of the CDR3 is 16 residues. The germline V gene encodes CDR1 SGDLS and CDR2 YYNGEE. Trimming cost V 0 bases and J 5 bases, with 18 bases left between them. CDR3 coding DNA: TGTGCCAGCAGCGTAGACCGGACAGCTCCTGGGGACGAGCAGTACTTC. Protein product: CASSVDRTAPGDEQYF.

This sequence joins TRBV23-1 and TRBJ1-2; TRBD1 aligns across 7 bases. TRBV23-1 is classed as an ORF, of uncertain function. Trimming removed 7 bases from V and 4 bases from J; junction bases left unmatched: 3. This CDR3 has 12 residues. Here the CDR3 DNA reads TGCGCCAGCATCCACAGGGGCTATGGCTACACCTTC. As protein: CASIHRGYGYTF.

The chain couples TRBV5-1 to TRBJ2-5; 8 nucleotides match TRBD2. CDR1 SGHRS and CDR2 YFSETQ come from the germline V gene. Germline trimming cut 3 bases from V and 4 bases from J; bases unmatched to any gene: 14. The CDR3 is 17 amino acids. CDR3 sequence reads: CASSWALGPGGGETQYF. CDR3 in DNA: TGCGCCAGCAGCTGGGCCCTTGGACCGGGGGGGGGAGAGACCCAGTACTTC.

The chain links TRBV15 to TRBJ1-3; unclear D gene. The V and J ends lost 3 bases and 2 bases respectively, with 11 bases between them. Germline loops: CDR1 LNHNV, CDR2 YYDKDF (reference sequence). The length of the CDR3 is 15 residues. CDR3 nucleotides: TGTGCCACCAGCAGGAGTGTTGTCCCTGGAAACACCATATATTTT. Residues: CATSRSVVPGNTIYF.

This clone was counted only a few times. The chain combines TRBV28 with TRBJ2-1, with a possible D match to TRBD2 (5 bases). CDR1 and CDR2 (germline): MDHEN, SYDVKM. V was trimmed by 1 base and J by 8 bases, leaving 12 bases between them. The CDR3 consists of 14 residues. The CDR3 sequence: CASSLSLRRDEQFF. Written as DNA, the CDR3 is TGTGCCAGCAGTTTATCGCTGCGGCGGGATGAGCAGTTCTTC.

V usage is TRBV7-3 and J usage is TRBJ1-6; D gene uncertain. The CDR3 has 13 residues. V dropped 4 bases and J dropped 7 bases, with 8 bases sitting between them. Germline V gives CDR1 SGHTA, CDR2 FQGTGA. The CDR3 nucleotides are TGTGCCAGCAGCTACTCCGAGAATTCACCCCTCCACTTT. It is translated as CASSYSENSPLHF.

This clone was counted a single time. V is TRBV19 and J is TRBJ1-3; possible D gene TRBD1, 5 bases. Germline V gene lookup returns CDR1 LNHDA and CDR2 SQIVND (reference sequence). The CDR3 is 12 residues long. V lost 7 bases and J 3 bases, leaving 7 bases between the germline ends. CDR3 DNA sequence: TGTGCCAGTAAAGGGGTTGGAAACACCATATATTTT. Amino acids: CASKGVGNTIYF.

There are a few counts of this clone. This rearrangement joins TRBV15 to TRBJ2-1, with D possibly matching TRBD2 (5 bases). The germline gives CDR1 LNHNV, CDR2 YYDKDF (reference sequence). Trimming took 0 bases from V and 9 from J, leaving 12 bases between them. This CDR3 contains 14 residues. DNA for the CDR3: TGTGCCACCAGCAGAGATCTGGCCGCGGGTGAGCAGTTCTTC. It is translated as CATSRDLAAGEQFF.

V is TRBV7-2 and J is TRBJ2-1, with TRBD2 matching over 11 bases. After removal of 4 bases from V and 2 bases from J, the junction contained 1 base not matched to a gene. The CDR3 spans 15 residues. The germline V gene has CDR1 SGHTA and CDR2 FQGNSA. The CDR3 here is CASSSLAGAYNEQFF. The CDR3 nucleotides read TGTGCCAGCAGCTCACTAGCGGGGGCCTACAATGAGCAGTTCTTC.

The CDR3 reads CASSRSSGANVLTF. The CDR3 DNA reads as TGTGCCAGCAGCCGGAGCTCTGGGGCCAACGTCCTGACTTTC. This chain connects TRBV7-2 to TRBJ2-6; D gene unclear. The CDR3 loop spans 14 amino acids. V lost 5 bases, J lost 0 bases, and 5 bases lay in between. Germline CDR1 and CDR2: SGHTA and FQGNSA.

This clone has more than one count but fewer than ten. The chain carries TRBV4-1 and TRBJ1-2, with 8 positions matching TRBD1. The V gene's germline CDR1 is MGHRA and CDR2 YSYEKL. The CDR3 covers 17 residues. V lost 1 base and J lost 5; bases outside the gene matches: 12. CDR3 loop: CASSQADRDGGRYGYTF. CDR3 coding DNA: TGCGCCAGCAGCCAAGCGGACAGGGATGGTGGAAGGTATGGCTACACCTTC.

The V and J genes are TRBV29-1 and TRBJ2-7, with D maybe TRBD1 (6 bases). CDR3 size: 17 residues. Trimming pared 0 bases from V and 0 bases from J, leaving 18 bases between. Germline V gene sequence: CDR1 SQVTM, CDR2 ANQGSEA. Here the CDR3 reads CSVEDRRLAGDSYEQYF. The CDR3 region has the DNA TGCAGCGTTGAAGATCGTCGGCTAGCAGGGGACTCCTACGAGCAGTACTTC.

J is TRBJ2-2 and V is TRBV7-9; a weak D match, TRBD2 (6 bases). The CDR3 length is 14 residues. CDR1 and CDR2 (germline): SEHNR, FQNEAQ (reference sequence). The V gene lost 2 bases and the J gene lost 6 bases, with 10 bases spanning the gap. CDR3 DNA: TGTGCCAGCAGCTTACGCGGGGTAGCCGGGGAGCTGTTTTTT. This gives the protein CASSLRGVAGELFF. Drawing the rest from reference TRBV7-9 and TRBJ2-2, the complete variable domain is DTGVSQNPRHKITKRGQNVTFRCDPISEHNRLYWYRQTLGQGPEFLTYFQNEAQLEKSRLLSDRFSAERPKGSFSTLEIQRTEQGDSAMYLCASSLRGVAGELFFGEGSRLTVL.

The CDR3 coding sequence is TGTGCCAGCATTCTTACAGGGGGCGCAGGGGGCTACACCTTC. Its protein is CASILTGGAGGYTF. This chain connects TRBV2 to TRBJ1-2, with 9 bases identical to TRBD1. The V and J ends lost 7 bases and 8 bases, in that order; junction bases with no gene match: 11. Germline V gene sequence: CDR1 SNHLY, CDR2 FYNNEI. This CDR3 has 14 residues.

The J gene is TRBJ1-5, the V gene TRBV28; TRBD1 matches at 10 bases. The V and J ends lost 6 bases and 11 bases, in that order; junction bases with no gene match: 7. The CDR3 is made up of 13 amino acids. Germline V gene lookup returns CDR1 MDHEN and CDR2 SYDVKM. The CDR3 nucleotides are TGTGCCAGCAGGCCGGGACAGGGGATGGCCCAGCATTTT. Its protein product is CASRPGQGMAQHF.

The CDR3 nucleotides read TGTGCCAGCAGTGCTCTCTTAGCTAACTATGGCTACACCTTC. The encoded protein is CASSALLANYGYTF. The chain combines TRBV2 with TRBJ1-2; D is unclear. Germline V lookup: CDR1 SNHLY, CDR2 FYNNEI. The CDR3 spans 14 residues. Trimming removed 4 bases from V and 0 bases from J, with 9 bases in between.

The genes are TRBV20-1 and TRBJ1-2; 7 positions agree with TRBD1. V lost 3 bases, J lost 2 bases, and 12 bases stayed unmatched. The V gene's germline CDR1 is DFQATT and CDR2 SNEGSKA (reference sequence). The CDR3 runs to 16 residues. The CDR3 region has the DNA TGCAGTGCTAGTTACACTCGAGGGGGCGCAAACTATGGCTACACCTTC. Amino acids: CSASYTRGGANYGYTF.